The 14 T cell receptor beta chains below were found in one sample sequenced in a study of blood T cell repertoires in COVID-19. Some clones are missing from TCRdb's copy, which holds only in-frame ones; the method was immunoSEQ multiplex PCR. The data contain a few hundred thousand clones, around nine tenths of them singletons. Specimen: PBMCs or T cells enriched from blood (not recorded which). Every receptor here comes from a woman in her fifties or sixties who had been exposed to COVID-19.

The sample holds one count of this clone. This chain joins TRBV30 and TRBJ1-2, with a tentative D call TRBD1 (5 bases). This CDR3 has 11 residues. Trimming removed 6 bases at V and 9 bases at J, with 14 bases between. Per germline, CDR1 GTSNPN and CDR2 SVGIG (reference sequence). CDR3 protein: CACRARGRYTF. CDR3 DNA: TGTGCCTGCAGGGCCCGCGGACGCTACACCTTC.

The chain couples TRBV12-3 or TRBV12-4 to TRBJ1-1, with D unclear. The CDR3 is made up of 13 amino acids. V gave up 6 bases and J gave up 0 bases, with 8 bases separating them. In nucleotides, the CDR3 is TGTGCCAGCAGCTTCCTGTTGAACACTGAAGCTTTCTTT. The encoded protein is CASSFLLNTEAFF.

This chain connects TRBV19 to TRBJ2-7; D remains unclear. The V gene lost 5 bases and the J gene lost 6 bases, with 14 bases spanning the gap. The CDR3 sequence is 13 residues long. Germline V CDR1 and CDR2: LNHDA, SQIVND (reference sequence). Written as DNA, the CDR3 is TGTGCCAGTAGTCCGTCGGGTCTCCGCGAGCAGTACTTC. Protein sequence: CASSPSGLREQYF.

The chain carries TRBV2 and TRBJ1-5; possible D gene TRBD1, 6 bases. Trimming took off 7 bases at V and 4 bases at J, with 11 bases between the two ends. The CDR3 runs to 13 residues. CDR1 and CDR2 from the germline V gene are SNHLY and FYNNEI. CDR3 sequence: CASTARGNQPQHF. For the CDR3, the DNA is TGTGCCAGCACCGCCAGGGGTAATCAGCCCCAGCATTTT.

The V and J genes are TRBV19 and TRBJ1-1; D uncertain. The germline gives CDR1 LNHDA, CDR2 SQIVND (reference sequence). V was clipped by 6 bases and J by 4 bases, with 15 bases between them. The CDR3 runs 14 residues. Here the CDR3 DNA reads TGTGCCAGTAGGGAGCGAGACGCGTCCACTGAAGCTTTCTTT. Translating it yields CASRERDASTEAFF. Variable domain in full (rest from reference TRBV19 and TRBJ1-1): DGGITQSPKYLFRKEGQNVTLSCEQNLNHDAMYWYRQDPGQGLRLIYYSQIVNDFQKGDIAEGYSVSREKKESFPLTVTSAQKNPTAFYLCASRERDASTEAFFGQGTRLTVV.

The chain links TRBV7-9 to TRBJ1-2, with 7 nucleotides matching TRBD1. Per the germline V gene, CDR1 is SEHNR and CDR2 is FQNEAQ (reference sequence). The CDR3 is made up of 13 amino acids. The V and J ends lost 8 bases and 4 bases, in that order; junction bases with no gene match: 7. In DNA form, the CDR3 reads TGTGCCAGCGGGCGGGACAGCCTCTATGGCTACACCTTC. Translation gives CASGRDSLYGYTF.

The rearrangement links TRBV6-1 to TRBJ2-7; 9 nucleotides line up with TRBD1. This CDR3 is 15 amino acids long. Per the germline V gene, CDR1 is MNHNS and CDR2 is SASEGT. V shed 2 bases, J shed 2 bases, and the junction held 4 bases outside the gene matches. The CDR3 loop is CASSERTGEAYEQYF. The CDR3 DNA sequence: TGTGCCAGCAGTGAAAGGACAGGGGAAGCCTACGAGCAGTACTTC.

The genes are TRBV4-2 and TRBJ2-7, with 12 nucleotides matching TRBD2. The CDR3 has 17 amino acids. J was trimmed by 2 bases and V by 2 bases; bases with no gene match: 7. Germline CDR1 reads LGHNA; CDR2 reads YNFKEQ. This CDR3 reads CASSQTTTSGGPYEQYF. CDR3 DNA: TGTGCCAGCAGCCAAACAACGACTAGCGGGGGTCCCTACGAGCAGTACTTC.

This chain links TRBV5-4 with TRBJ1-3; D not resolved. The V end lost 4 bases, the J end lost 4 bases, and 18 bases lay between the germline ends. CDR3 length equals 16 residues. CDR1 and CDR2 from the germline V gene are SGHNT and YYREEE (reference sequence). The CDR3 DNA reads as TGTGCCAGCAGCCTGGGTTTAGGAGGGAAGGGAAACACCATATATTTT. Translating it yields CASSLGLGGKGNTIYF.

This chain joins TRBV4-1 and TRBJ2-5; 9 nucleotides agree with TRBD1. Germline V gene lookup returns CDR1 MGHRA and CDR2 YSYEKL. V lost 5 bases to trimming and J lost 2 bases; unmatched junction nucleotides: 6. The CDR3 runs to 15 residues. The DNA for the CDR3 is TGCGCCAGCAGCACAGGACAGGGGATGCAAGAGACCCAGTACTTC. It translates to CASSTGQGMQETQYF.

J is TRBJ1-3 and V is TRBV28; no reliable D call. V shed 9 bases and J shed 3 bases, with 9 bases lying between them. The CDR3 runs to 12 residues. The germline CDR1 and CDR2 sequences are MDHEN and SYDVKM. This CDR3 is CASTGVGNTIYF. The CDR3 DNA follows: TGTGCCAGTACCGGGGTTGGAAACACCATATATTTT.

The V and J genes are TRBV2 and TRBJ2-6; the D is unclear. Deletions cut 7 bases from V and 0 bases from J, with 16 bases between. The germline V gene encodes CDR1 SNHLY and CDR2 FYNNEI. The CDR3 sequence is 17 residues long. The CDR3 region has the DNA TGTGCCAGCATAGAACAGACCCTCACCTCTGGGGCCAACGTCCTGACTTTC. Encoded protein: CASIEQTLTSGANVLTF.

The chain links TRBV28 to TRBJ2-3; D perhaps matches TRBD1 (6 bases). The CDR3 loop spans 13 amino acids. Germline V gene data show CDR1 as MDHEN and CDR2 as SYDVKM. Trimming left V 9 bases short and J 2 bases short, with 12 bases between. CDR3 loop: CASWGQNTDTQYF. The CDR3 nucleotides are TGTGCCAGTTGGGGGCAGAACACAGATACGCAGTATTTT.

V and J are TRBV6-5 and TRBJ2-7; 7 nucleotides match TRBD1. The CDR3 consists of 15 residues. The germline V gene has CDR1 MNHEY and CDR2 SVGAGI. J lost 10 bases, V lost 4 bases, and 16 bases had no gene match. Written as DNA, the CDR3 is TGTGCCAGCAGTTTGGTCGACAGGGCGCCCCGACAACAGTACTTC. Encoded protein: CASSLVDRAPRQQYF.